Listed below are T cell receptor beta chains from one sample, sequenced in a study of cytomegalovirus exposure and HLA in healthy donors. Generated by immunoSEQ multiplex PCR, the TCRdb table keeps only in-frame clones and is missing some. The table lists 150,000 to 200,000 clones, 75% to 80% of them singletons. Input material: PBMCs. These receptors were collected from a woman in her forties or fifties in good health and CMV-seropositive. Each CDR3 is given with its conserved first and last residue. The D gene is left open where the match is weak. Expanded clones are given a class, and other clones once, few, many or no size at all.

clone_size	d_call	cdr3_length	v_call	j_call	cdr3_aa	cdr3_nt
once	NA	15	TRBV19	TRBJ2-1	CASSIVAVAYNEQFF	TGTGCCAGTAGTATAGTAGCGGTCGCCTACAATGAGCAGTTCTTC
NA	TRBD1	14	TRBV13	TRBJ1-1	CASRPGTGHTEAFF	TGTGCCAGCAGACCGGGGACAGGACACACTGAAGCTTTCTTT
once	NA	13	TRBV28	TRBJ2-1	CATQDWDTWEQFF	TGTGCCACCCAGGACTGGGACACTTGGGAGCAGTTCTTC
NA	NA	14	TRBV11-2	TRBJ1-1	CASSLALMNTEAFF	TGTGCCAGCAGCTTAGCCCTTATGAACACTGAAGCTTTCTTT
NA	NA	15	TRBV7-9	TRBJ1-2	CASSQPRQAYYGYTF	TGTGCCAGCAGCCAGCCGAGACAGGCCTACTATGGCTACACCTTC
NA	NA	13	TRBV19	TRBJ1-2	CASSTDMLYGYTF	TGTGCCAGTAGTACGGACATGCTTTATGGCTACACCTTC
NA	TRBD2	14	TRBV7-8	TRBJ2-7	CASSLGGSIYEQYF	TGTGCCAGCAGCTTAGGCGGGAGCATCTACGAGCAGTACTTC
once	NA	14	TRBV11-1	TRBJ2-7	CASRYRATGYEQYF	TGTGCCAGCCGATACAGGGCCACCGGCTACGAGCAGTACTTC
NA	TRBD1	15	TRBV9	TRBJ2-2	CASSASGQGAGELFF	TGTGCCAGCAGCGCCTCGGGACAGGGGGCCGGGGAGCTGTTTTTT
NA	NA	12	TRBV9	TRBJ2-3	CAGSVDSDTQYF	TGTGCCGGCAGCGTAGATTCGGATACGCAGTATTTT
NA	TRBD2	16	TRBV7-2	TRBJ2-5	CASSTTSGQRGETQYF	TGTGCCAGCAGCACCACTAGCGGGCAAAGGGGAGAGACCCAGTACTTC
few	NA	15	TRBV2	TRBJ2-1	CASREDRLSYNEQFF	TGTGCCAGCAGGGAAGACAGGTTATCCTACAATGAGCAGTTCTTC
NA	TRBD1	14	TRBV10-3	TRBJ1-1	CAISEWTGGMGAFF	TGTGCCATCAGTGAGTGGACAGGGGGCATGGGGGCTTTCTTT
NA	NA	13	TRBV7-9	TRBJ2-1	CASSLGQLEFGIF	TGTGCCAGCAGCTTAGGCCAGCTCGAGTTCGGGATCTTC
NA	NA	16	TRBV9	TRBJ1-6	CASSVDAGVYNSPLHF	TGTGCCAGCAGCGTAGATGCAGGGGTCTATAATTCACCCCTCCACTTT
few	NA	14	TRBV7-2	TRBJ1-5	CASSRAGVNQPQHF	TGTGCCAGCAGCCGGGCGGGGGTCAATCAGCCCCAGCATTTT
NA	TRBD2	16	TRBV15	TRBJ2-7	CATSREPSGSPYEQCF	TGTGCCACCAGCAGAGAGCCGAGCGGGAGCCCCTACGAGCAGTGCTTC
few	TRBD1	14	TRBV5-6	TRBJ1-2	CASSTGTVLSGYTF	TGTGCCAGCAGCACTGGGACAGTTTTGAGTGGCTACACCTTC
few	NA	16	TRBV4-3	TRBJ1-4	CASSQEVRVSNEKLFF	TGCGCCAGCAGCCAAGAGGTACGGGTTAGTAATGAAAAACTGTTTTTT
few	NA	14	TRBV4-3	TRBJ2-1	CASSQDSGNNEQFF	TGCGCCAGCAGCCAAGATTCAGGGAACAATGAGCAGTTCTTC
NA	TRBD1	16	TRBV6-5	TRBJ1-6	CASSYVGTGQSSPLHF	TGTGCCAGCAGTTACGTCGGGACAGGTCAGAGTTCACCCCTCCACTTT
NA	TRBD1	15	TRBV5-4	TRBJ2-7	CASSQNRGRVAEQYF	TGTGCCAGCAGCCAGAACAGGGGGCGCGTCGCCGAGCAGTACTTC
few	TRBD2	15	TRBV2	TRBJ2-3	CASSLTSGSPDTQYF	TGTGCCAGCAGTTTGACTAGCGGGAGTCCAGATACGCAGTATTTT
NA	TRBD1	15	TRBV5-1	TRBJ1-2	CASNSQTGTGDGYTF	TGCGCCAGCAACTCTCAGACCGGGACAGGGGATGGCTACACCTTC
NA	TRBD2	13	TRBV2	TRBJ2-7	CASQGLVSYEQYF	TGTGCCAGCCAGGGACTAGTCTCCTACGAGCAGTACTTC
NA	NA	16	TRBV28	TRBJ1-4	CASSLEGAGTNEKLFF	TGTGCCAGCAGTTTGGAAGGGGCTGGTACTAATGAAAAACTGTTTTTT
once	TRBD2	16	TRBV9	TRBJ2-5	CASSVRIREVQETQYF	TGTGCCAGCAGCGTTCGTATCCGGGAGGTTCAAGAGACCCAGTACTTC
NA	NA	12	TRBV28	TRBJ1-5	CASTDPTGPQHF	TGTGCCAGCACCGACCCCACGGGGCCCCAGCATTTT
NA	NA	14	TRBV10-3	TRBJ2-7	CAISDIGQAYEQYF	TGTGCCATCAGTGACATTGGACAAGCCTACGAGCAGTACTTC
NA	NA	14	TRBV19	TRBJ2-2	CASSPNSGAGELFF	TGTGCCAGTAGTCCTAACTCAGGGGCTGGGGAGCTGTTTTTT
few	NA	14	TRBV6-6	TRBJ1-3	CASSPTGLANTIYF	TGTGCCAGCAGTCCGACAGGCTTGGCGAACACCATATATTTT
NA	NA	16	TRBV28	TRBJ2-7	CASSLVWGGARNEQYF	TGTGCCAGCAGTTTAGTTTGGGGGGGGGCAAGGAACGAGCAGTACTTC
NA	NA	12	TRBV2	TRBJ1-2	CASSVEVRGYTF	TGTGCCAGCAGTGTCGAGGTTAGAGGCTACACCTTC
NA	NA	13	TRBV29-1	TRBJ1-4	CSVGTGSNEKLFF	TGCAGCGTTGGCACAGGCAGTAATGAAAAACTGTTTTTT
NA	NA	16	TRBV5-6	TRBJ2-7	CASSSPSGLYRYEQYF	TGTGCCAGCAGCTCACCCTCAGGACTCTACCGCTACGAGCAGTACTTC
NA	TRBD2	14	TRBV13	TRBJ2-7	CASSQGGGSYEQYF	TGTGCCAGCAGTCAGGGCGGGGGGAGCTACGAGCAGTACTTC
NA	TRBD1	18	TRBV30	TRBJ2-6	CAWSRDRAKPSGVNVLTF	TGTGCCTGGAGTAGGGACAGGGCTAAACCCTCTGGGGTCAACGTCCTGACTTTC
NA	NA	14	TRBV5-1	TRBJ2-5	CASSPQGAQETQYF	TGCGCCAGCAGCCCACAGGGAGCTCAAGAGACCCAGTACTTC
NA	TRBD1	17	TRBV6-1	TRBJ1-6	CASSAGTGIAYNSPLHF	TGTGCCAGCAGTGCAGGGACAGGGATCGCCTATAATTCACCCCTCCACTTT
NA	NA	14	TRBV5-6	TRBJ2-1	CASSPTDSYNEQFF	TGTGCCAGCAGCCCGACGGACAGCTACAATGAGCAGTTCTTC
NA	NA	14	TRBV7-3	TRBJ2-7	CASSFRGGDYEQYF	TGTGCCAGCAGCTTTCGCGGGGGCGACTACGAGCAGTACTTC